A selection of T cell receptor beta chains follows, all from one sample in a study of blood T cell repertoires in COVID-19. The protocol was immunoSEQ multiplex PCR, while the TCRdb copy is restricted to in-frame clones and leaves out a portion. The profile covers more than 350,000 clones, with around nine tenths appearing a single time and 1.4% taken by the ten largest. Material: PBMCs or T cells enriched from blood (not recorded which). Source of these receptors: a woman under 30 who had been exposed to COVID-19. Each CDR3 is given with its conserved first and last residue. D genes are given only for firm matches. Some rows have no size entry. The others give once, few or many, or a class for an expanded clone.

d_gene: TRBD2
j_gene: TRBJ2-1
abundance: once
v_gene: TRBV5-4
CDR3nt: TGTGCCAGCAGCCAGACTAGCGGAGTGGGCCTCTACAATGAGCAGTTCTTC
CDR3aa: CASSQTSGVGLYNEQFF

d_gene: -
j_gene: TRBJ1-3
abundance: -
v_gene: TRBV6-2/TRBV6-3
CDR3nt: TGTGCCAGCAGTTGGACACAGGGATCTGGAAACACCATATATTTT
CDR3aa: CASSWTQGSGNTIYF

d_gene: -
j_gene: TRBJ1-1
abundance: -
v_gene: TRBV2
CDR3nt: TGTGCCAGATTAGGAGGGGCAAACACTGAAGCTTTCTTT
CDR3aa: CARLGGANTEAFF

d_gene: -
j_gene: TRBJ2-3
abundance: -
v_gene: TRBV5-4
CDR3nt: TGTGCCAGCAGCTTGGACCTAGTCACAGATACGCAGTATTTT
CDR3aa: CASSLDLVTDTQYF

d_gene: TRBD2
j_gene: TRBJ2-7
abundance: -
v_gene: TRBV11-2
CDR3nt: TGTGCCAGCAGCCCACACCCTAGCGGGGGGAACTACGAGCAGTACTTC
CDR3aa: CASSPHPSGGNYEQYF

d_gene: TRBD1
j_gene: TRBJ2-7
abundance: -
v_gene: TRBV9
CDR3nt: TGTGCCAGCAGCGTAGGACAGGGGGCCTCCTACGAGCAGTACTTC
CDR3aa: CASSVGQGASYEQYF

d_gene: TRBD2
j_gene: TRBJ2-4
abundance: -
v_gene: TRBV15
CDR3nt: TGTGCCACCAGCAGCCGAGGACTAGCGGGAGGAAAAGGTAACATTCAGTACTTC
CDR3aa: CATSSRGLAGGKGNIQYF

d_gene: TRBD2
j_gene: TRBJ2-1
abundance: -
v_gene: TRBV4-1
CDR3nt: TGCGCCAGCAGCCCCGGGGGGGCCTATGGTGAGCAGTTCTTC
CDR3aa: CASSPGGAYGEQFF

d_gene: -
j_gene: TRBJ1-2
abundance: -
v_gene: TRBV6-5
CDR3nt: TGTGCCAGCAGTTACCGGGCGGGCCTTCCCTATGGCTACACCTTC
CDR3aa: CASSYRAGLPYGYTF

d_gene: TRBD1
j_gene: TRBJ1-3
abundance: -
v_gene: TRBV7-2
CDR3nt: TGTGCCAGCAGCTTAGGGGACAGCCTCTCTGGAAACACCATATATTTT
CDR3aa: CASSLGDSLSGNTIYF

d_gene: TRBD2
j_gene: TRBJ2-1
abundance: -
v_gene: TRBV5-4
CDR3nt: TGTGCCAGCAGCTTAGGCGGGAGGGGGGGCAATGAGCAGTTCTTC
CDR3aa: CASSLGGRGGNEQFF

d_gene: -
j_gene: TRBJ1-6
abundance: -
v_gene: TRBV12-3/TRBV12-4
CDR3nt: TGTGCCAGCAGTTTACAGGATAATTCACCCCTCCACTTT
CDR3aa: CASSLQDNSPLHF

d_gene: -
j_gene: TRBJ1-1
abundance: -
v_gene: TRBV7-9
CDR3nt: TGTGCCAGCAGCTTAGTGGGGGGTACTAACACTGAAGCTTTCTTT
CDR3aa: CASSLVGGTNTEAFF

d_gene: TRBD1
j_gene: TRBJ2-3
abundance: once
v_gene: TRBV5-4
CDR3nt: TGTGCCAGCAGCGTAGGGACAGTTGGGGGCCAATCGCAGTATTTT
CDR3aa: CASSVGTVGGQSQYF

d_gene: -
j_gene: TRBJ1-1
abundance: -
v_gene: TRBV11-2
CDR3nt: TGTGCCAGCAGCTCGGTCCTGAACACTGAAGCTTTCTTT
CDR3aa: CASSSVLNTEAFF

d_gene: -
j_gene: TRBJ2-7
abundance: -
v_gene: TRBV28
CDR3nt: TGTGCCAGCAGACCTACCGGGACTGGCGCCTACGAGCAGTACTTC
CDR3aa: CASRPTGTGAYEQYF

d_gene: TRBD1
j_gene: TRBJ2-7
abundance: -
v_gene: TRBV7-2
CDR3nt: TGTGCCAGCAGCTTAGTTAGTATAGGACAGGGATCCTACGAGCAGTACTTC
CDR3aa: CASSLVSIGQGSYEQYF

d_gene: -
j_gene: TRBJ2-1
abundance: -
v_gene: TRBV19
CDR3nt: TGTGCCAGTAGTATAGGTGAAACCGCGGAGCAGTTCTTC
CDR3aa: CASSIGETAEQFF

d_gene: -
j_gene: TRBJ2-5
abundance: -
v_gene: TRBV7-9
CDR3nt: TGTGCCAGCAGCTTAGCAGGGGTGGCGGAGACCCAGTACTTC
CDR3aa: CASSLAGVAETQYF

d_gene: TRBD2
j_gene: TRBJ2-5
abundance: -
v_gene: TRBV9
CDR3nt: TGTGCCAGCAGTTTAGCGGGGGCGGGAGAGACCCAGTACTTC
CDR3aa: CASSLAGAGETQYF

d_gene: TRBD2
j_gene: TRBJ2-3
abundance: -
v_gene: TRBV7-6
CDR3nt: TGTGCCAGCAGCTTCGTACGGGAGGTAGATACGCAGTATTTT
CDR3aa: CASSFVREVDTQYF

d_gene: TRBD1
j_gene: TRBJ2-7
abundance: -
v_gene: TRBV30
CDR3nt: TGTGCCTGGAATCACCGGGACAGGGTCGGCGAGCAGTACTTC
CDR3aa: CAWNHRDRVGEQYF

d_gene: -
j_gene: TRBJ2-3
abundance: -
v_gene: TRBV29-1
CDR3nt: TGCAGCGTTGACCGCCGAGGGCACGGCACAGATACGCAGTATTTT
CDR3aa: CSVDRRGHGTDTQYF

d_gene: TRBD1
j_gene: TRBJ1-1
abundance: few
v_gene: TRBV11-2
CDR3nt: TGTGCCAGCAGCCAGGCTCGACAGGGGCACACTGAAGCTTTCTTT
CDR3aa: CASSQARQGHTEAFF

d_gene: TRBD1
j_gene: TRBJ2-1
abundance: -
v_gene: TRBV10-1
CDR3nt: TGCGCCAGCAGTGAACCACAGGGGGCACATGAGCAGTTCTTC
CDR3aa: CASSEPQGAHEQFF

d_gene: TRBD1
j_gene: TRBJ1-1
abundance: -
v_gene: TRBV24-1
CDR3nt: TGTGCCACCAGTGATTTCCCGACAGGGGAAGCTTTCTTT
CDR3aa: CATSDFPTGEAFF

d_gene: TRBD2
j_gene: TRBJ2-5
abundance: -
v_gene: TRBV7-2
CDR3nt: TGTGCCAGCAGCTTATCTCCGACTAGCGGGAGTACGAAGACCCAGTACTTC
CDR3aa: CASSLSPTSGSTKTQYF

d_gene: -
j_gene: TRBJ2-6
abundance: -
v_gene: TRBV24-1
CDR3nt: TGTGCCACCAGTGATTTCCGAGCGGGCCCATACTCTGGGGCCAACGTCCTGACTTTC
CDR3aa: CATSDFRAGPYSGANVLTF

d_gene: TRBD1
j_gene: TRBJ2-7
abundance: -
v_gene: TRBV7-6
CDR3nt: TGTGCCAGCAGCTTAGACAGGGGGAACTACGAGCAGTACTTC
CDR3aa: CASSLDRGNYEQYF

d_gene: -
j_gene: TRBJ1-5
abundance: -
v_gene: TRBV15
CDR3nt: TGTGCCACCAGCACCAGGGACATGCGGAATCAGCCCCAGCATTTT
CDR3aa: CATSTRDMRNQPQHF

d_gene: TRBD1
j_gene: TRBJ2-1
abundance: -
v_gene: TRBV5-1
CDR3nt: TGCGCCAGCAGCTTAACAGGGGCCCTAACCTTTTACAATGAGCAGTTCTTC
CDR3aa: CASSLTGALTFYNEQFF

d_gene: -
j_gene: TRBJ2-7
abundance: -
v_gene: TRBV10-3
CDR3nt: TGTGCCATCGGGGACACAGCCTACGAGCAGTACTTC
CDR3aa: CAIGDTAYEQYF

d_gene: TRBD2
j_gene: TRBJ2-1
abundance: -
v_gene: TRBV7-2
CDR3nt: TGTGCCAGCAGCCAGCGGGGCTCCTACAATGAGCAGTTCTTC
CDR3aa: CASSQRGSYNEQFF

d_gene: -
j_gene: TRBJ2-3
abundance: -
v_gene: TRBV19
CDR3nt: TGTGCCAGTAGTAAGGGTCGGACACCGGCGGTCGATACGCAGTATTTT
CDR3aa: CASSKGRTPAVDTQYF

d_gene: TRBD1
j_gene: TRBJ2-7
abundance: once
v_gene: TRBV6-5
CDR3nt: TGTGCCAGCAGTTACGAAGGACAGGGGGCTAAGGAGCAGTACTTC
CDR3aa: CASSYEGQGAKEQYF

d_gene: TRBD1
j_gene: TRBJ2-7
abundance: -
v_gene: TRBV2
CDR3nt: TGTGCGAAGGGGACAGGGGTCTACGAGCAGTACTTC
CDR3aa: CAKGTGVYEQYF

d_gene: TRBD2
j_gene: TRBJ2-1
abundance: -
v_gene: TRBV19
CDR3nt: TGTGCCAGTAGTATTTTCGGGGCGGGAGGCAGACTTTACAATGAGCAGTTCTTC
CDR3aa: CASSIFGAGGRLYNEQFF

d_gene: TRBD1
j_gene: TRBJ1-5
abundance: -
v_gene: TRBV10-3
CDR3nt: TGTGCCATCAGTGGGGGACAGGGTCCCCAGCATTTT
CDR3aa: CAISGGQGPQHF

d_gene: -
j_gene: TRBJ1-1
abundance: -
v_gene: TRBV19
CDR3nt: TGTGCCAGTAGGTCAGACACCCTGCGCAGGGTTTCGACTGAAGCTTTCTTT
CDR3aa: CASRSDTLRRVSTEAFF

d_gene: TRBD1
j_gene: TRBJ2-7
abundance: -
v_gene: TRBV4-1
CDR3nt: TGCGCCAGCAGCCAAGCGCCGGGACAGAATTCGTACGAGCAGTACTTC
CDR3aa: CASSQAPGQNSYEQYF

d_gene: TRBD1
j_gene: TRBJ2-3
abundance: -
v_gene: TRBV5-1
CDR3nt: TGCGCCAGCAGCTGGGGACAGGGGGCAGATACGCAGTATTTT
CDR3aa: CASSWGQGADTQYF

d_gene: TRBD1
j_gene: TRBJ2-4
abundance: once
v_gene: TRBV6-5
CDR3nt: TGTGCCAGCAGTTACCTCGGGGGACAGGAAAAAAACATTCAGTACTTC
CDR3aa: CASSYLGGQEKNIQYF

d_gene: -
j_gene: TRBJ1-2
abundance: -
v_gene: TRBV3-1/TRBV3-2
CDR3nt: TGTGCCAGCAGCCAAGTCGGGGGGCGGAATGGCTACACCTTC
CDR3aa: CASSQVGGRNGYTF

d_gene: TRBD1
j_gene: TRBJ2-7
abundance: -
v_gene: TRBV15
CDR3nt: TGTGCCACCAGCAGAGAAAGGACAGGGTCTTACGAGCAGTACTTC
CDR3aa: CATSRERTGSYEQYF

d_gene: TRBD1
j_gene: TRBJ1-1
abundance: few
v_gene: TRBV28
CDR3nt: TGTGCCAGCAGTTTCACAGGGGGGATGAACACTGAAGCTTTCTTT
CDR3aa: CASSFTGGMNTEAFF

d_gene: TRBD1
j_gene: TRBJ2-3
abundance: once
v_gene: TRBV7-8
CDR3nt: TGTGCCAGCAGCACCCGTCAGGGGGGCACAGATACGCAGTATTTT
CDR3aa: CASSTRQGGTDTQYF

d_gene: TRBD2
j_gene: TRBJ2-7
abundance: few
v_gene: TRBV28
CDR3nt: TGTGCCAGCAGTTTCGCGACTAGCGGGAGAAGTGGCTCCTACTTC
CDR3aa: CASSFATSGRSGSYF

d_gene: -
j_gene: TRBJ2-2
abundance: -
v_gene: TRBV19
CDR3nt: TGTGCCAGTAGTTTCCCAACAGGCGGGGAGCTGTTTTTT
CDR3aa: CASSFPTGGELFF

d_gene: TRBD2
j_gene: TRBJ2-2
abundance: -
v_gene: TRBV7-6
CDR3nt: TGTGCCAGCAGCTCGGCTAGCGGGAGAGGCGGGGAGCTGTTTTTT
CDR3aa: CASSSASGRGGELFF

d_gene: -
j_gene: TRBJ1-5
abundance: -
v_gene: TRBV19
CDR3nt: TGTGCCAGTAGTATGGGGTGGAGGGGCGGTCAGCCCCAGCATTTT
CDR3aa: CASSMGWRGGQPQHF

d_gene: TRBD2
j_gene: TRBJ2-2
abundance: -
v_gene: TRBV5-4
CDR3nt: TGTGCCAGCAGCATCGGGACTAGCGGAAACGGGGAGCTGTTTTTT
CDR3aa: CASSIGTSGNGELFF

d_gene: TRBD1
j_gene: TRBJ2-2
abundance: few
v_gene: TRBV7-3
CDR3nt: TGTGCCAGCAGCCCGACAGGGGCCCTTACCGGGGAGCTGTTTTTT
CDR3aa: CASSPTGALTGELFF

d_gene: -
j_gene: TRBJ2-5
abundance: -
v_gene: TRBV5-1
CDR3nt: TGCGCCAGCAGACATGCGGGGGCCAATCCTCAAGAGACCCAGTACTTC
CDR3aa: CASRHAGANPQETQYF

d_gene: TRBD1
j_gene: TRBJ2-2
abundance: -
v_gene: TRBV18
CDR3nt: TGTGCCAGCTCACCGCCGGAACAGGGGGGAACCGGGGAGCTGTTTTTT
CDR3aa: CASSPPEQGGTGELFF